The 11 T cell receptor beta chains below were found in one sample sequenced in a study of cytomegalovirus exposure and HLA in healthy donors (dated 2017 in TCRdb). Libraries were made using the immunoSEQ multiplex PCR assay. Imported from immuneACCESS, the table was reduced by TCRdb to in-frame sequences with V and J called. These copies leave out some clones; in studies compared against another copy, an unresolved V gene accounts for under half, and the cause of the remainder is not known. The sample records 150,000 to 200,000 clones, around 83% of which are singletons. The ten largest make up over 10% of the sample. Sample: PBMCs. These receptors were obtained from a woman aged 25 to 45 in good health and CMV-seropositive.

V usage is TRBV28 and J usage is TRBJ1-2; TRBD1 agrees at 8 bases. Germline CDR1 reads MDHEN; CDR2 reads SYDVKM. The CDR3 is 16 amino acids. J lost 4 bases, V lost 5 bases, and 12 bases had no gene match. Written as DNA, the CDR3 is TGTGCCAGCAGTGAAATATCCCGGGACAGGATCTATGGCTACACCTTC. Translating it yields CASSEISRDRIYGYTF.

This chain connects TRBV4-2 to TRBJ1-2; TRBD1 agrees at 10 bases. Germline V gives CDR1 LGHNA, CDR2 YNFKEQ. The CDR3 is 15 residues long. The V gene end was trimmed by 2 bases and the J gene end by 5 bases; junction bases not matched to a gene: 5. In nucleotides, the CDR3 is TGTGCCAGCAGCCAACGGGACAGGGGAACGTATGGCTACACCTTC. It codes for CASSQRDRGTYGYTF.

This chain uses TRBV28 with TRBJ2-1, with D possibly matching TRBD2 (5 bases). CDR1 and CDR2 from the germline V gene are MDHEN and SYDVKM. Trimming removed 3 bases from V and 8 bases from J, with 8 bases in between. CDR3 size: 12 residues. The CDR3 region is CASSLGSDEQFF. CDR3 DNA: TGTGCCAGCAGTTTGGGTAGCGATGAGCAGTTCTTC.

The V and J genes are TRBV29-1 and TRBJ1-1; D may be TRBD1 (6 bases). Germline CDR1 SQVTM, CDR2 ANQGSEA. The V and J ends lost 7 bases and 6 bases respectively, with 18 bases between them. This CDR3 region has 13 residues. The DNA for the CDR3 is TGCAGCGCCTCGCGAACAGGGACCCCTGAAGCTTTCTTT. This gives the protein CSASRTGTPEAFF.

The chain joins TRBV5-1 to TRBJ1-2; possible D gene TRBD1, 5 bases. Germline lookup yields CDR1 SGHRS and CDR2 YFSETQ. The length of the CDR3 is 12 residues. V dropped 7 bases and J dropped 6 bases, with 13 bases sitting between them. The CDR3, as DNA: TGCGCCAGCCCAGACAGTTTCGATGGCTACACCTTC. Residues: CASPDSFDGYTF.

In this sample, this clone turned up once. The J gene is TRBJ2-3, the V gene TRBV28, with D perhaps matching TRBD1 (6 bases). Trimming pared 5 bases from V and 5 bases from J, leaving 17 bases between. The CDR3 extends over 15 amino acids. Germline CDR1 and CDR2: MDHEN and SYDVKM. CDR3 in amino acids: CASSLSRGSKDTQYF. CDR3 sequence (DNA): TGTGCCAGCAGTCTGTCTAGGGGGAGTAAAGATACGCAGTATTTT.

This clone came up many times. The chain links TRBV15 to TRBJ2-7; 7 nucleotides align to TRBD2. The CDR3 has 15 amino acids. Germline lookup yields CDR1 LNHNV and CDR2 YYDKDF (reference sequence). Losses at the gene ends were 0 bases for V and 2 bases for J; bases not matched to a gene: 4. The CDR3: CATSRDRGGPYEQYF. DNA of the CDR3: TGTGCCACCAGCAGAGATCGCGGGGGACCCTACGAGCAGTACTTC. The complete variable domain, with remaining parts taken from reference TRBV15 and TRBJ2-7, reads DAMVIQNPRYQVTQFGKPVTLSCSQTLNHNVMYWYQQKSSQAPKLLFHYYDKDFNNEADTPDNFQSRRPNTSFCFLDIRSPGLGDTAMYLCATSRDRGGPYEQYFGPGTRLTVT.

V is TRBV6-1 and J is TRBJ2-5; 8 nucleotides match TRBD1. V shed 2 bases and J 4 bases; nucleotides not matched to a gene: 12. The CDR3 runs to 17 residues. Germline V CDR1 and CDR2: MNHNS, SASEGT. The CDR3 here is CASSESGFSGGTETQYF. CDR3 in DNA: TGTGCCAGCAGTGAATCTGGCTTTTCAGGGGGCACAGAGACCCAGTACTTC.

This clone has a handful of counts. The chain recombines TRBV6-1 with TRBJ2-7, with 7 bases identical to TRBD1. J was trimmed by 0 bases and V by 6 bases; bases with no gene match: 8. The CDR3 consists of 15 residues. The germline V gene has CDR1 MNHNS and CDR2 SASEGT. The chain's CDR3 is CASRHDRAGSYEQYF. CDR3 DNA: TGTGCCAGCAGACACGACAGGGCGGGCTCCTACGAGCAGTACTTC.

A word on this clone: Compared with germline, one end of the junction differs, possibly owing to a read error. The rearrangement links TRBV2 to TRBJ1-1; D uncertain. Germline V gives CDR1 SNHLY, CDR2 FYNNEI. The CDR3 spans 13 residues. CDR3 sequence (DNA): TGTGTCAGCAAAGAATCAGAGAACACTGAAGCTTTCTTT. Its translation is CVSKESENTEAFF.

The V call is TRBV19, the J call TRBJ2-7; 10 bases line up with TRBD2. Germline V gene lookup returns CDR1 LNHDA and CDR2 SQIVND (reference sequence). The V and J ends lost 5 bases and 0 bases, in that order; junction bases with no gene match: 7. The length of the CDR3 is 16 residues. CDR3 residues: CASSGPGTSASYEQYF. CDR3 nucleotide sequence: TGTGCCAGTAGTGGCCCCGGGACTAGCGCCTCCTACGAGCAGTACTTC.